One and the same sample provided the 32 T cell receptor beta chains below, sequenced in a study of T cells in women clearing cervical HPV infection. Only in-frame clones appear in the TCRdb table, and some are missing; sequencing was by immunoSEQ multiplex PCR. In all, the sample yields fewer than 30,000 clones. Sequenced sample: blood buffy coat. All receptors come from a woman between 18 and 70 years old with a cervical HPV16 infection that either progressed to CIN3+ or cleared (not recorded which).

Worth noting for this clone: The read halts 3 residues ahead of the CDR3 end, with the missing end drawn from the germline J gene. The J gene is TRBJ2-5, the V gene TRBV7-9, with TRBD1 identical over 7 bases. V lost 5 bases, J lost 1 base, and 1 base stayed unmatched. Germline CDR1 SEHNR, CDR2 FQNEAQ (reference sequence). The CDR3 is made up of 13 amino acids. This CDR3 reads CASSQGVQETQYF. CDR3 bases read: TGTGCCAGCAGCCAGGGGGTCCAAGAGACC. Using reference TRBV7-9 and TRBJ2-5 for the parts outside the CDR3, the full variable domain is DTGVSQNPRHKITKRGQNVTFRCDPISEHNRLYWYRQTLGQGPEFLTYFQNEAQLEKSRLLSDRFSAERPKGSFSTLEIQRTEQGDSAMYLCASSQGVQETQYFGPGTRLLVL.

Worth noting for this clone: The read terminates 3 residues ahead of where the CDR3 ends, so the germline J gene completes it. The chain recombines TRBV20-1 with TRBJ2-7, with D possibly matching TRBD2 (6 bases). V was cut by 0 bases and J by 0 bases, with 9 bases left in between. This CDR3 contains 14 residues. Germline assignment: CDR1 DFQATT and CDR2 SNEGSKA (reference sequence). CDR3 in amino acids: CSARERESSYEQYF. Incomplete CDR3 DNA: TGCAGTGCTAGAGAGCGGGAAAGCTCCTACGAG.

CDR3 bases read: TGCAGTGCGCCGACAGAGTGGCGAACAGATACG. Translation: CSAPTEWRTDT. The whole CDR3 sequence is CSAPTEWRTDTQYF. The chain couples TRBV20-1 to TRBJ2-3; D is perhaps TRBD1 (5 bases). The missing CDR3 end, 3 residues past where the read stops, is filled in from the germline J gene. The CDR3 has 14 residues. Germline V lookup: CDR1 DFQATT, CDR2 SNEGSKA (reference sequence). V shed 6 bases and J shed 3 bases, with 16 bases lying between them.

As regards this clone: The read stops 3 residues short of the end of the CDR3; the missing end is completed from the germline J gene. The chain employs TRBV20-1 and TRBJ1-2, with 8 bases matching TRBD1. V was clipped by 6 bases and J by 3 bases; unmatched bases: 9. Germline lookup yields CDR1 DFQATT and CDR2 SNEGSKA (reference sequence). The length of the CDR3 is 14 residues. CDR3 protein: CSAPTGDGDYGYTF. The CDR3 bases that were read are TGCAGTGCCCCGACAGGGGATGGGGACTATGGC.

CDR3 region: CASSITGTVDEKLFF. The CDR3 DNA, read in part, is TGTGCCAGTAGTATCACCGGGACAGTTGATGAAAAG. The chain carries TRBV19 and TRBJ2-2; 7 bases map to TRBD1. The CDR3 goes on 3 residues after the read ends, and that part is filled in from the germline J gene. Looked up from germline, CDR1 is LNHDA and CDR2 is SQIVND (reference sequence). This CDR3 has 15 amino acids.

Note on this clone: With the read ending 3 residues before the CDR3 end, the germline J gene is used to fill in that end. This chain joins TRBV18 and TRBJ1-2, with 10 bases matching TRBD1. The CDR3 runs 19 residues. Germline values: CDR1 KGHSH, CDR2 LQKENI. CDR3 DNA, as far as it was read: TGTGCCAGCTCACCAAGGCTGGGACAGGGGTCTATTTTTGCCTACGAC. Translation: CASSPRLGQGSIFAYD. The full-length CDR3 reads as CASSPRLGQGSIFAYDYTF.

Note on this clone: The read finishes 3 residues shy of the CDR3 end, and the germline J gene is used to complete it. The rearrangement joins TRBV12-3 or TRBV12-4 to TRBJ2-6, with a possible D match to TRBD2 (6 bases). CDR3 size: 18 residues. The ends were cut back, 3 bases at V and 0 bases at J, with 15 bases in the middle. The sequenced CDR3 bases are TGTGCCAGCAGTTTTTTACTAGCTGAGATCTCTGGGGCCAACGTC. Residues: CASSFLLAEISGANV. In full, the CDR3 reads CASSFLLAEISGANVLTF.

On this clone: The read ends 3 residues shy of where the CDR3 ends; the end is completed using the germline J gene. The genes are TRBV5-1 and TRBJ2-7, with a possible D match to TRBD1 (6 bases). CDR1 and CDR2 from the germline V gene are SGHRS and YFSETQ. Trimming left V 2 bases short and J 1 base short, with 10 bases between. The CDR3 totals 14 residues. CDR3 DNA, as far as it was read: TGCGCCAGCAGCTTCGGACAGACTTCCTACGAG. Translated, it gives CASSFGQTSYE. The full CDR3 is CASSFGQTSYEQYF.

Turning to this clone: The read is 3 residues too short to cover the CDR3 end, so that end is filled in from the germline J gene. The chain couples TRBV2 to TRBJ2-3, with D perhaps assigned TRBD1 or TRBD2 (6 bases each). V lost 2 bases to trimming and J lost 5 bases, with 14 bases between them. The CDR3 loop spans 15 amino acids. Germline CDR1 is SNHLY and CDR2 is FYNNEI. The part of the CDR3 DNA that was read is TGTGCCAGCAGTGAATACACAGGGAGGCAAGATACG. It codes for CASSEYTGRQDT. The entire CDR3 protein reads CASSEYTGRQDTQYF.

About this clone itself: The read ends 3 residues before the CDR3 terminus; that terminus is restored from the germline J gene. The J gene is TRBJ1-3, the V gene TRBV13, with TRBD1 matching 9 bases. V lost 4 bases to trimming and J lost 4 bases; unmatched junction nucleotides: 5. This CDR3 has 15 amino acids. The germline V gene encodes CDR1 PRHDT and CDR2 FYEKMQ (reference sequence). CDR3 region: CASSYRTGEGNTIYF. Incomplete CDR3 DNA: TGTGCCAGCAGCTACAGGACAGGGGAGGGAAACACC.

A remark on this clone: The read ends 3 residues shy of where the CDR3 ends; the end is completed using the germline J gene. The chain carries TRBV30 and TRBJ2-1; D is unclear. Between the trimmed V and J ends, which lost 4 bases and 9 bases, there was a span of 13 bases. Germline-derived CDR1 and CDR2 are GTSNPN and SVGIG (reference sequence). There are 12 residues in the CDR3. The CDR3: CAWTLNSPEQFF. The DNA read from the CDR3 is TGTGCCTGGACCTTGAACTCCCCTGAG. Looking up the rest from reference TRBV30 and TRBJ2-1 gives the full variable domain: SQTIHQWPATLVQPVGSPLSLECTVEGTSNPNLYWYRQAAGRGLQLLFYSVGIGQISSEVPQNLSASRPQDRQFILSSKKLLLSDSGFYLCAWTLNSPEQFFGPGTRLTVL.

As regards this clone: The CDR3 end falls 3 residues outside the read, so it is completed with the germline J gene. This chain joins TRBV20-1 and TRBJ2-5, with 8 bases fitting TRBD2. Per the germline V gene, CDR1 is DFQATT and CDR2 is SNEGSKA (reference sequence). The CDR3 totals 13 residues. Losses at the gene ends were 7 bases for V and 4 bases for J; bases not matched to a gene: 8. Incomplete CDR3 DNA: TGCAGTGGTCTAGGACTAGCTCCAGAGACC. Translation: CSGLGLAPET. The complete CDR3 protein is CSGLGLAPETQYF.

Concerning this clone itself: The read comes to an end 3 residues before the CDR3 does, leaving the germline J gene to fill in the end. The chain combines TRBV4-1 with TRBJ2-7; TRBD1 aligns across 10 bases. Germline lookup yields CDR1 MGHRA and CDR2 YSYEKL. Trimming at V came to 3 bases and at J to 4 bases, leaving 9 bases not matched to a gene. The CDR3 runs 16 residues. The CDR3 DNA, read in part, is TGCGCCAGCAGCCACCCAGGGATGGACAGGGGGTACGAG. This sequence encodes CASSHPGMDRGYE. From start to end, the CDR3 is CASSHPGMDRGYEQYF.

Comments on this clone: Sequencing ends 3 residues short of the CDR3 end; the germline J gene provides the rest. The chain links TRBV5-5 to TRBJ1-4, with TRBD1 as a possible D gene (5 bases). This CDR3 spans 12 amino acids. Germline-derived CDR1 and CDR2 are SGHKS and YYEKEE (reference sequence). Here the CDR3 reads CASGGNNSPLFF. The CDR3 bases that were read are TGTGCCTCCGGGGGGAATAATTCACCA.

For this clone: The read ends 3 residues early relative to the CDR3; the germline J gene fills the gap. The V and J genes are TRBV7-3 and TRBJ2-3; 7 nucleotides align to TRBD2. The CDR3 runs to 15 residues. Germline V gene sequence: CDR1 SGHTA, CDR2 FQGTGA. V lost 5 bases and J lost 3; bases outside the gene matches: 8. CDR3 residues: CASSPTEAGTDTQYF. The CDR3 DNA, read in part, is TGTGCCAGCAGCCCTACAGAAGCGGGGACAGATACG. Together with reference TRBV7-3 and TRBJ2-3, the CDR3 gives the full variable domain: GAGVSQTPSNKVTEKGKYVELRCDPISGHTALYWYRQSLGQGPEFLIYFQGTGAADDSGLPNDRFFAVRPEGSVSTLKIQRTERGDSAVYLCASSPTEAGTDTQYFGPGTRLTVL.

CDR3: CASSLKVPSAGGFDTQYF. Incomplete CDR3 DNA: TGTGCCAGCAGCTTAAAGGTGCCCTCAGCGGGGGGGTTTGATACG. The chain links TRBV7-6 to TRBJ2-3; 10 nucleotides line up with TRBD2. Read data end 3 residues before the CDR3 end; the end is taken from the germline J gene. The CDR3 is 18 amino acids. Per germline, CDR1 SGHVS and CDR2 FNYEAQ. Trimming at V came to 2 bases and at J to 6 bases, leaving 14 bases not matched to a gene.

As for this clone: The read comes to an end 3 residues before the CDR3 does, leaving the germline J gene to fill in the end. V usage is TRBV19 and J usage is TRBJ2-2, with TRBD1 as a possible D gene (5 bases). Germline V gives CDR1 LNHDA, CDR2 SQIVND (reference sequence). CDR3 length: 14 residues. The CDR3 loop is CASSMPTGANVLFF. The sequenced CDR3 bases are TGTGCCAGTAGTATGCCAACTGGGGCCAACGTG.

Notes on this clone: The DNA ends 3 residues before the CDR3 does, and the rest of the CDR3 is filled in from the germline J gene. The chain uses TRBV7-9 and TRBJ1-2; 7 bases map to TRBD1. The V gene's germline CDR1 is SEHNR and CDR2 FQNEAQ (reference sequence). This CDR3 contains 14 residues. The CDR3 loop reads CASSPGQTLNDYTF. Incomplete CDR3 DNA: TGTGCCAGCAGCCCGGGACAGACCCTCAATGAC.

About this clone itself: The CDR3 goes on 3 residues after the read ends, and that part is filled in from the germline J gene. The rearrangement joins TRBV7-6 to TRBJ2-1, with TRBD1 matching over 7 bases. J lost 4 bases, V lost 1 base, and 7 bases had no gene match. This CDR3 contains 16 residues. Germline CDR1 and CDR2: SGHVS and FNYEAQ. The CDR3 sequence is CASSLVGRGKYNEQFF. The covered CDR3 bases are TGTGCCAGCAGCTTAGTAGGCAGGGGGAAGTACAATGAG.

Of note for this clone: The read finishes 3 residues shy of the CDR3 end, and the germline J gene is used to complete it. This sequence joins TRBV12-3 or TRBV12-4 and TRBJ2-3; TRBD1 aligns across 7 bases. The CDR3 loop spans 14 amino acids. V trimming: 1 base; J trimming: 6 bases; junction bases outside the gene matches: 4. The part of the CDR3 DNA that was read is TGTGCCAGCAGTTTAGACAGGGGTAGGGATACG. This translates into CASSLDRGRDT. From start to end, the CDR3 is CASSLDRGRDTQYF.

As concerns this clone: Read sequence stops 3 residues before the CDR3 end, and the germline J gene provides the missing end. The chain uses TRBV2 and TRBJ1-1; 9 nucleotides align to TRBD1. The CDR3 spans 11 residues. CDR1 SNHLY and CDR2 FYNNEI come from the germline V gene. CDR3 loop: CASSETGGAFF. The covered CDR3 bases are TGTGCCAGCAGTGAGACAGGGGGG.

Comment on this clone: With the read ending 3 residues before the CDR3 end, the germline J gene is used to fill in that end. V usage is TRBV7-9 and J usage is TRBJ1-1; 8 positions agree with TRBD1. Trimming removed 7 bases from V and 6 bases from J; junction bases left unmatched: 10. Looked up from germline, CDR1 is SEHNR and CDR2 is FQNEAQ (reference sequence). This CDR3 has 14 residues. The CDR3 region is CASMPRDRTPEAFF. The part of the CDR3 DNA that was read is TGTGCCAGCATGCCCCGGGACAGGACTCCTGAA.

Points on this clone: The read stops 3 residues short of the end of the CDR3; the missing end is completed from the germline J gene. V gene TRBV5-1 combines with J gene TRBJ1-4, with TRBD1 matching 7 bases. The trim removed 4 bases at V and 4 bases at J, leaving 7 bases unmatched. This CDR3 contains 15 residues. The germline V gene encodes CDR1 SGHRS and CDR2 YFSETQ. The CDR3 here is CASSKRTGDNEKLFF. Partial CDR3 DNA: TGCGCCAGCAGCAAACGGACAGGTGATAATGAAAAA.

To note about this clone: Coverage ceases 3 residues before the CDR3 finishes, and the germline J gene fills in the end. The chain has TRBV5-6 and TRBJ2-7, with 7 bases identical to TRBD1. The CDR3 is 15 residues long. Trimming at V came to 3 bases and at J to 0 bases, leaving 6 bases not matched to a gene. Germline loops: CDR1 SGHDT, CDR2 YYEEEE. CDR3 amino acids: CASSWKGQNSYEQYF. Partial CDR3 DNA: TGTGCCAGCAGCTGGAAGGGACAGAACTCCTACGAG.

As to this clone: The read terminates 3 residues ahead of where the CDR3 ends, so the germline J gene completes it. The chain uses TRBV20-1 and TRBJ2-5; tentatively, D is TRBD1 (7 bases). With 3 bases removed from V and 4 bases from J, the gap between germline ends came to 15 bases. Germline V gene lookup returns CDR1 DFQATT and CDR2 SNEGSKA (reference sequence). The CDR3 spans 14 residues. This CDR3 reads CSASQGGSSETQYF. The covered CDR3 bases are TGCAGTGCTAGTCAGGGGGGCAGTTCAGAGACC.

The DNA read from the CDR3 is TGTGCCAGCAGTGAACGCTCCTACAATGAG. Its protein product is CASSERSYNE. The full-length CDR3 reads as CASSERSYNEQFF. The chain employs TRBV2 and TRBJ2-1, with D hard to call. Sequencing ends 3 residues short of the CDR3 end; the germline J gene provides the rest. The CDR3 contains 13 residues. V lost 2 bases, J lost 0 bases, and 2 bases lay in between. Germline CDR1 is SNHLY and CDR2 is FYNNEI.

Of note for this clone: Read data end 3 residues before the CDR3 end; the end is taken from the germline J gene. The rearrangement uses TRBV2 and TRBJ2-5; TRBD1 agrees at 12 bases. CDR3 size: 14 residues. Germline assignment: CDR1 SNHLY and CDR2 FYNNEI. Losses at the gene ends were 6 bases for V and 4 bases for J; bases not matched to a gene: 3. The sequenced CDR3 bases are TGTGCCAGCAGAGGGACAGGGGGCATAGAGACC. Residues: CASRGTGGIET. The entire CDR3 sequence reads CASRGTGGIETQYF. The full variable domain, its missing parts supplied by reference TRBV2 and TRBJ2-5, is EPEVTQTPSHQVTQMGQEVILRCVPISNHLYFYWYRQILGQKVEFLVSFYNNEISEKSEIFDDQFSVERPDGSNFTLKIRSTKLEDSAMYFCASRGTGGIETQYFGPGTRLLVL.

About this clone: The sequenced fragment ends 3 residues before the CDR3 boundary, so the rest is inferred from the germline J gene. The V and J genes are TRBV29-1 and TRBJ2-2, with D tentatively TRBD2 (7 bases). This CDR3 spans 14 amino acids. Per germline, CDR1 SQVTM and CDR2 ANQGSEA. The CDR3 loop reads CSALEGGGREKLFF. The CDR3 bases that were read are TGCAGCGCCCTGGAGGGGGGGGGCAGAGAAAAG.

With regard to this clone: The read comes to an end 3 residues before the CDR3 does, leaving the germline J gene to fill in the end. The V call is TRBV11-3, the J call TRBJ2-4; 8 bases fit TRBD1. The germline V gene has CDR1 SGHNT and CDR2 YENEEA. CDR3 length equals 14 residues. CDR3 loop: CASSLGAGGQGQYF. The sequenced CDR3 bases are TGTGCCAGCAGCTTAGGGGCAGGGGGCCAAGGT.

As concerns this clone: The read is 3 residues too short to cover the CDR3 end, so that end is filled in from the germline J gene. V is TRBV10-1 and J is TRBJ2-7; D is unclear. The V gene's germline CDR1 is WNHNN and CDR2 SYGVQD (reference sequence). CDR3 length: 18 amino acids. Trimming left V 2 bases short and J 0 bases short, with 20 bases between. CDR3 region: CASSEPVKAAKSSYEQYF. The covered CDR3 bases are TGCGCCAGCAGTGAGCCCGTGAAGGCGGCGAAGAGCTCCTACGAG.

The sequenced part of the CDR3 DNA is TGTGCCAGTAGTATCGCGGGGTGGAATGAG. It encodes CASSIAGWNE. The whole CDR3 sequence reads CASSIAGWNEQFF. The chain links TRBV19 to TRBJ2-1; tentatively, D is TRBD2 (6 bases). The read stops 3 residues short of the end of the CDR3; the missing end is completed from the germline J gene. Trimming took 3 bases from V and 7 from J, leaving 10 bases between them. From germline, CDR1 is LNHDA and CDR2 SQIVND (reference sequence). This CDR3 contains 13 residues. The entire variable domain, with the rest obtained from reference TRBV19 and TRBJ2-1, is as follows: DGGITQSPKYLFRKEGQNVTLSCEQNLNHDAMYWYRQDPGQGLRLIYYSQIVNDFQKGDIAEGYSVSREKKESFPLTVTSAQKNPTAFYLCASSIAGWNEQFFGPGTRLTVL.

Details on this clone: The read gets to within 3 residues of the CDR3 end, and the germline J gene fills in the rest. The chain recombines TRBV12-3 or TRBV12-4 with TRBJ2-1; tentative D call: TRBD2 (6 bases). The V and J ends lost 6 bases and 3 bases respectively, with 12 bases between them. CDR3 length: 14 amino acids. The part of the CDR3 DNA that was read is TGTGCCAGCAGCGCCCGGGACTTCTACAATGAG. It codes for CASSARDFYNE. The entire CDR3 protein reads CASSARDFYNEQFF.